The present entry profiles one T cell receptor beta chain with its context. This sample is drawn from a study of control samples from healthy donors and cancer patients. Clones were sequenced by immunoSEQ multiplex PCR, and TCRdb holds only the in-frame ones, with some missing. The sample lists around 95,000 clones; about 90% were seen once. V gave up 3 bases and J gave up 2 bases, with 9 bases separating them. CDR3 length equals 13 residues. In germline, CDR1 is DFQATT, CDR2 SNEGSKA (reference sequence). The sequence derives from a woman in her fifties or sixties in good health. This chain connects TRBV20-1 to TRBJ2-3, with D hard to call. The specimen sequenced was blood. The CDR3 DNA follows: TGCAGTGCTAGTCTGTTCCACACAGATACGCAGTATTTT. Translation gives CSASLFHTDTQYF.